The clone carrying this T cell receptor (beta chain) was recorded many times. Per germline, CDR1 MNHNY and CDR2 SVGAGI (reference sequence). V gave up 7 bases and J gave up 10 bases; unmatched junction bases: 12. There are 15 residues in the CDR3. Expressed TCRB transcripts got sequenced, as all isolated RNA was reverse transcribed. Sequencing was performed with immunoSEQ multiplex PCR; in TCRdb, only in-frame clones are kept and a portion is missing. The repertoire holds about 130,000 clones, about a tenth seen once, with roughly 0.7% in the top ten. This entry comes from a study of beta chain features in type 1 diabetes.

Sequenced material: central memory CD4+ T cells from blood. The TCR comes from a man aged 18 to 29 in good health. This chain joins TRBV6-6 and TRBJ1-6; 8 nucleotides agree with TRBD1. CDR3 sequence reads: CASTFDRGGGSPLHF. In DNA, the CDR3 is TGTGCCAGCACCTTCGACAGGGGTGGTGGCTCACCCCTCCACTTT.